Listed below are T cell receptor beta chains from one sample, sequenced in a study of T cell repertoires in cytomegalovirus infection. Their antigens remain unidentified. One entry per CDR3 protein results from TCRdb running MiXCR on the reads. The table has some 920,000 distinct CDR3 sequences, 30% to 40% seen once. The source material was cultured CD8+ T cells from PBMCs, sampled from culture after CMV antigen stimulation. The receptors come from a human donor in good health (CMV status not recorded). Some clones in this sample may be carry-over from other donors' samples. CDR3s include the opening cysteine and the closing phenylalanine or tryptophan. Fields, in order: V gene, D gene, clone size, J gene, CDR3 DNA, CDR3 protein. D genes are given only for firm matches. Expanded clones are given a class, and other clones once, few, many or no size at all.

V gene: TRBV9
D gene: TRBD2
clone size: NA
J gene: TRBJ2-3
CDR3 DNA: TGTGCCAGCAGCGTAGTTGCTAGCGGGGCCACAGATACGCAGTATTTT
CDR3 protein: CASSVVASGATDTQYF

V gene: TRBV19
D gene: TRBD1
clone size: once
J gene: TRBJ1-1
CDR3 DNA: TGTGCCAGTAGTTTGGGACAGGGCGTTGGCACTGAAGCTTTCTTT
CDR3 protein: CASSLGQGVGTEAFF

V gene: TRBV6-1
D gene: NA
clone size: NA
J gene: TRBJ2-7
CDR3 DNA: TGTGCCAGCAGTTCTTTAATTAGCGCGTCCTTC
CDR3 protein: CASSSLISASF

V gene: TRBV5-6
D gene: NA
clone size: once
J gene: TRBJ2-1
CDR3 DNA: TGTGCCAGCAGCTTGGGCAGGCTTCCCTACAATGAGCAGTTCTTC
CDR3 protein: CASSLGRLPYNEQFF

V gene: TRBV4-1
D gene: TRBD1
clone size: once
J gene: TRBJ2-1
CDR3 DNA: TGCGCCAGCAGCCTCCGGGACAGCGAGGGTGGTGAGCAGTTCTTC
CDR3 protein: CASSLRDSEGGEQFF

V gene: TRBV12-3/TRBV12-4
D gene: NA
clone size: few
J gene: TRBJ1-5
CDR3 DNA: TGTGCCAGCAGTTTAGCGCTCTGGGGACAGCCCCAGCATTTT
CDR3 protein: CASSLALWGQPQHF

V gene: TRBV7-6
D gene: NA
clone size: NA
J gene: TRBJ2-5
CDR3 DNA: TGTGCCAGCAGCTTAAGGGGGACTGGGGCCCTCCAAGAGACCCAGTACTTC
CDR3 protein: CASSLRGTGALQETQYF

V gene: TRBV7-2
D gene: NA
clone size: NA
J gene: TRBJ2-3
CDR3 DNA: TGTGCCAGCAGCTTCCGGAGGACCTCAGATACGCAGTATTTT
CDR3 protein: CASSFRRTSDTQYF

V gene: TRBV27
D gene: NA
clone size: NA
J gene: TRBJ1-5
CDR3 DNA: TGTGCCAGCAGCTCGGGGCTGCGAAATAAGCCCCAGCATTTT
CDR3 protein: CASSSGLRNKPQHF

V gene: TRBV12-3/TRBV12-4
D gene: NA
clone size: NA
J gene: TRBJ2-5
CDR3 DNA: TGTGCCAGCAGTTTATACGGCGGGAACCAAGAGACCCAGTACTTC
CDR3 protein: CASSLYGGNQETQYF

V gene: TRBV27
D gene: TRBD1
clone size: many
J gene: TRBJ1-3
CDR3 DNA: TGTGCCAGCAAAAACAGGGGGGCCTCTGGAAACACCATATATTTT
CDR3 protein: CASKNRGASGNTIYF

V gene: TRBV19
D gene: NA
clone size: NA
J gene: TRBJ2-2
CDR3 DNA: TGTGCCAGTAGTATAGGGTCCACCGGGGAGCTGTTTTTT
CDR3 protein: CASSIGSTGELFF

V gene: TRBV7-6
D gene: TRBD1
clone size: many
J gene: TRBJ2-1
CDR3 DNA: TGTGCCAGCAGCCGGACAGGGAGCCCCTACAATGAGCAGTTCTTC
CDR3 protein: CASSRTGSPYNEQFF

V gene: TRBV7-2
D gene: TRBD2
clone size: many
J gene: TRBJ2-1
CDR3 DNA: TGTGCCAGCCCCGGGACTAGCGGGGGTTATTCCTACAATGAGCAGTTCTTC
CDR3 protein: CASPGTSGGYSYNEQFF

V gene: TRBV28
D gene: NA
clone size: NA
J gene: TRBJ2-3
CDR3 DNA: TGTGCCAGCAGTTTTCCGTCCGGGGGCGGTGGAGATACGCAGTATTTT
CDR3 protein: CASSFPSGGGGDTQYF

V gene: TRBV12-3/TRBV12-4
D gene: NA
clone size: NA
J gene: TRBJ1-2
CDR3 DNA: TGTGCCAGCAGTTTTCTCCCGCGGAACAGGCCTACAGACTATGGCTACACCTTC
CDR3 protein: CASSFLPRNRPTDYGYTF

V gene: TRBV11-1
D gene: NA
clone size: NA
J gene: TRBJ2-5
CDR3 DNA: TGTGCCAGCAGCTTGGAGAGGAGCCGGGACTTCCAAGAGACCCAGTACTTC
CDR3 protein: CASSLERSRDFQETQYF

V gene: TRBV4-1
D gene: TRBD1
clone size: NA
J gene: TRBJ1-1
CDR3 DNA: TGCGCCAGCAGCGAAGAGACAGGGAACATGAACACTGAAGCTTTCTTT
CDR3 protein: CASSEETGNMNTEAFF

V gene: TRBV7-2
D gene: TRBD2
clone size: many
J gene: TRBJ2-5
CDR3 DNA: TGTGCCAGCAGCCTAGGGGGACTAGCGGGGCCGTACCAAGAGACCCAGTACTTC
CDR3 protein: CASSLGGLAGPYQETQYF

V gene: TRBV11-2
D gene: NA
clone size: few
J gene: TRBJ2-6
CDR3 DNA: TGTGCCAGCAGCTCCCGTAGTCCTCACTCTGGGGCCAACGTCCTGACTTTC
CDR3 protein: CASSSRSPHSGANVLTF

V gene: TRBV7-6
D gene: NA
clone size: many
J gene: TRBJ2-1
CDR3 DNA: TGTGCCAGCAGCTTAGAGTTCCGGGCCCGATACAATGAGCAGTTCTTC
CDR3 protein: CASSLEFRARYNEQFF

V gene: TRBV12-3/TRBV12-4
D gene: NA
clone size: NA
J gene: TRBJ2-6
CDR3 DNA: TGTGCCAGCAGTCAACAAGGGTTCGGGGCCAACGTCCTGACTTTC
CDR3 protein: CASSQQGFGANVLTF

V gene: TRBV7-6
D gene: NA
clone size: NA
J gene: TRBJ2-3
CDR3 DNA: TGTGCCAGCAGCTCTTTAACCGGGACAAGAGGCACAGATACGCAGTATTTT
CDR3 protein: CASSSLTGTRGTDTQYF

V gene: TRBV2
D gene: NA
clone size: NA
J gene: TRBJ1-2
CDR3 DNA: TGTGCCAGCAGTGACGCTCTCCGGTACACCTTC
CDR3 protein: CASSDALRYTF

V gene: TRBV6-1
D gene: NA
clone size: few
J gene: TRBJ2-1
CDR3 DNA: TGTGCCACCTACCCTACAGGGAAACGTGAGCAGTTCTTC
CDR3 protein: CATYPTGKREQFF

V gene: TRBV7-8
D gene: NA
clone size: many
J gene: TRBJ1-1
CDR3 DNA: TGTGCCAGCAGCTTAGGTTTTTGGGACGGAGGCATGCACACTGAAGCTTTCTTT
CDR3 protein: CASSLGFWDGGMHTEAFF

V gene: TRBV7-8
D gene: NA
clone size: NA
J gene: TRBJ1-1
CDR3 DNA: TGTGCCAGCAGCTTAGTACAAGTCCAGGATTCGGCTTTCTTT
CDR3 protein: CASSLVQVQDSAFF

V gene: TRBV4-1
D gene: NA
clone size: NA
J gene: TRBJ1-1
CDR3 DNA: TGCGCCAGCAGCCAAGACGAAGGGGGCACTGAAGCTTTCTTT
CDR3 protein: CASSQDEGGTEAFF

V gene: TRBV12-3/TRBV12-4
D gene: NA
clone size: few
J gene: TRBJ2-4
CDR3 DNA: TGTGCCAGCAGTTCGACAAGGTTGGCCAAAAACATTCAGTACTTC
CDR3 protein: CASSSTRLAKNIQYF

V gene: TRBV6-5
D gene: TRBD2
clone size: NA
J gene: TRBJ2-1
CDR3 DNA: TGTGCCAGCAGTTGGGGCCTAGCGGTTTACAATGAGCAGTTCTTC
CDR3 protein: CASSWGLAVYNEQFF

V gene: TRBV7-9
D gene: NA
clone size: NA
J gene: TRBJ1-4
CDR3 DNA: TGTGCCAGCAGCTTATCACAGGGAGGGGATGAAAAACTGTTTTTT
CDR3 protein: CASSLSQGGDEKLFF

V gene: TRBV6-2/TRBV6-3
D gene: TRBD1
clone size: few
J gene: TRBJ1-2
CDR3 DNA: TGTGCCAGCAGTTACCCCCGAACCGGGACAGGGGGCCATGGCTACACCTTC
CDR3 protein: CASSYPRTGTGGHGYTF

V gene: TRBV7-8
D gene: NA
clone size: many
J gene: TRBJ1-4
CDR3 DNA: TGTGCCAGCAGCTTGGTTGAAAAACTGTTTTTT
CDR3 protein: CASSLVEKLFF

V gene: TRBV7-6
D gene: NA
clone size: many
J gene: TRBJ2-1
CDR3 DNA: TGTGCCAGCAGCCTCCCAACGTACAATGAGCAGTTCTTC
CDR3 protein: CASSLPTYNEQFF

V gene: TRBV7-8
D gene: NA
clone size: NA
J gene: TRBJ1-4
CDR3 DNA: TGTGCCAGCAGTACCCTCGATGGAAATAACGAAAAACTGTTTTTT
CDR3 protein: CASSTLDGNNEKLFF

V gene: TRBV6-6
D gene: NA
clone size: NA
J gene: TRBJ2-1
CDR3 DNA: TGTGCCAGCAGTTACGAGCACCTCTCCTACAATGAGCAGTTCTTC
CDR3 protein: CASSYEHLSYNEQFF

V gene: TRBV14
D gene: TRBD1
clone size: NA
J gene: TRBJ1-4
CDR3 DNA: TGTGCCAGCAGCCCCTCTGAGGGGGCATGGAAACTGTTTTTT
CDR3 protein: CASSPSEGAWKLFF

V gene: TRBV27
D gene: NA
clone size: NA
J gene: TRBJ2-5
CDR3 DNA: TGTGCCAGCTTATCTCTACAGGGAGTTAAGAAGACCCAGTACTTC
CDR3 protein: CASLSLQGVKKTQYF

V gene: TRBV7-9
D gene: NA
clone size: NA
J gene: TRBJ2-1
CDR3 DNA: TGTGCCAGCAGCTTAGCCGGACGGGACCGGCAGTTCTTC
CDR3 protein: CASSLAGRDRQFF

V gene: TRBV9
D gene: NA
clone size: once
J gene: TRBJ2-5
CDR3 DNA: TGTGTCAGCAGCGCGGGACAGCAACAAGAGACCCAGTACTTC
CDR3 protein: CVSSAGQQQETQYF

V gene: TRBV7-3
D gene: NA
clone size: many
J gene: TRBJ1-5
CDR3 DNA: TGTGCCAGCAGCCCGGGGGACCACGGGGCCCAGCCCCAGCATTTT
CDR3 protein: CASSPGDHGAQPQHF

V gene: TRBV4-3
D gene: NA
clone size: NA
J gene: TRBJ2-2
CDR3 DNA: TGCGCCAGCAGCCAAGAGAACGGGGAGCTGTTTTTT
CDR3 protein: CASSQENGELFF

V gene: TRBV7-8
D gene: NA
clone size: few
J gene: TRBJ2-3
CDR3 DNA: TGTGCCACACTTTCGGATACGCAGTATTTT
CDR3 protein: CATLSDTQYF

V gene: TRBV6-5
D gene: TRBD2
clone size: NA
J gene: TRBJ2-1
CDR3 DNA: TGTGCCAGCAGTTACGGGTGGCTAGCGGGGCCCCGCTCCTACAATGAGCAGTTCTTC
CDR3 protein: CASSYGWLAGPRSYNEQFF

V gene: TRBV5-4
D gene: NA
clone size: few
J gene: TRBJ1-2
CDR3 DNA: TGTGCCAGCAGCTTGGCTTGGGAGTCCTATGGCTACACCTTC
CDR3 protein: CASSLAWESYGYTF

V gene: TRBV6-5
D gene: NA
clone size: few
J gene: TRBJ2-5
CDR3 DNA: TGTGCCAGCAGTTACTTGGCTAGCGAATACCAAGAGACCCAGTACTTC
CDR3 protein: CASSYLASEYQETQYF

V gene: TRBV12-3/TRBV12-4
D gene: NA
clone size: NA
J gene: TRBJ1-5
CDR3 DNA: TGTGCCAGCAGCCCCACTGATCAGCCCCAGCATTTT
CDR3 protein: CASSPTDQPQHF

V gene: TRBV12-3/TRBV12-4
D gene: NA
clone size: many
J gene: TRBJ2-3
CDR3 DNA: TGTGCCAGCAGTTTCAAACAGGCAATGGTCAGCACAGATACGCAGTATTTT
CDR3 protein: CASSFKQAMVSTDTQYF

V gene: TRBV4-1
D gene: TRBD2
clone size: few
J gene: TRBJ2-1
CDR3 DNA: TGCGCCAGCAGCCATCCGGGGGGGCCCCTCGCGGATAATGAGCAGTTCTTC
CDR3 protein: CASSHPGGPLADNEQFF

V gene: TRBV20-1
D gene: TRBD2
clone size: NA
J gene: TRBJ2-1
CDR3 DNA: TGCAGTGCTAGAGATCCCCTAGCGGGGGGGAATTACAATGAGCAGTTCTTC
CDR3 protein: CSARDPLAGGNYNEQFF

V gene: TRBV24-1
D gene: NA
clone size: few
J gene: TRBJ1-2
CDR3 DNA: TGTGCCACCAGTGACCACAGGGAAGTGAACTATGGCTACACCTTC
CDR3 protein: CATSDHREVNYGYTF

V gene: TRBV7-4
D gene: TRBD2
clone size: NA
J gene: TRBJ2-5
CDR3 DNA: TGTGCCAGCAGCTTCGAAGCGGGGGTCCTGTACCAAGAGACCCAGTACTTC
CDR3 protein: CASSFEAGVLYQETQYF

V gene: TRBV28
D gene: TRBD1
clone size: few
J gene: TRBJ2-3
CDR3 DNA: TGTGCCAGCAGTTGGGATTCTGAGGGGGCCGAAGATACGCAGTATTTT
CDR3 protein: CASSWDSEGAEDTQYF

V gene: TRBV7-2
D gene: TRBD2
clone size: few
J gene: TRBJ2-5
CDR3 DNA: TGTGCCAGCAGCTTAAAGAGCGGGGGGCGGGAAGAGACCCAGTACTTC
CDR3 protein: CASSLKSGGREETQYF

V gene: TRBV12-5
D gene: NA
clone size: NA
J gene: TRBJ2-7
CDR3 DNA: TGTGCTAGTGGTCCCGGGGGCGAGCAGTACTTC
CDR3 protein: CASGPGGEQYF

V gene: TRBV4-3
D gene: NA
clone size: NA
J gene: TRBJ1-2
CDR3 DNA: TGCGCCAGCAGCCAAGCCGGCGGGGGTGCCTATGGCTACACCTTC
CDR3 protein: CASSQAGGGAYGYTF